This TCR beta chain was sequenced in a study of vaccination effects on CD4 cells after COVID-19. About the research overall: Participants each got two BNT162b2 or mRNA-1273 vaccine doses.

Ahead of sequencing, the ViraFEST assay grew antigen-specific CD4+ T cells using viral peptide pools. Isolation of CD4+ T cells took place after 10 days of culture. The vaccine recipients had no prior SARS-CoV-2 infection, with negative nucleocapsid antibodies. Researchers swapped half the medium for IL-2 medium on both days 3 and 7. Overall study results and limits: Infection-derived and vaccine-derived clones contracted markedly late after vaccination.

The protocol was immunoSEQ multiplex PCR, while the TCRdb copy is restricted to in-frame clones and leaves out a portion. This table has approximately 74,000 clones, 65% to 80% appearing once. This clone has more than one count but fewer than ten. What it binds is unknown. The length of the CDR3 is 14 residues. CDR1 is SGHTA, CDR2 FQGTGA, per germline. V lost 0 bases, J lost 10 bases, and 3 bases stayed unmatched. The chain combines TRBV7-3 with TRBJ1-6; 7 bases are shared with TRBD1. Sample: CD4+ T cells from PBMCs cultured with HCoV-NL63 spike peptides, taken before COVID-19 vaccination. The sequence was collected from a human donor who received a COVID-19 vaccine. This CDR3 reads CASSLTGGGSPLHF. In DNA form, the CDR3 reads TGTGCCAGCAGCTTAACGGGAGGGGGCTCACCCCTCCACTTT. Looking up the rest from reference TRBV7-3 and TRBJ1-6 gives the full variable domain: GAGVSQTPSNKVTEKGKYVELRCDPISGHTALYWYRQSLGQGPEFLIYFQGTGAADDSGLPNDRFFAVRPEGSVSTLKIQRTERGDSAVYLCASSLTGGGSPLHFGNGTRLTVT.